The 26 T cell receptor beta chains reported below all come from one sample, sequenced in a study of Ad26.COV2.S vaccination and SARS-CoV-2 variants. Clones were read by immunoSEQ multiplex PCR, and TCRdb kept only the in-frame ones, dropping some. The sample has roughly 680,000 clones; 80% to 90% are singletons. Sample treatment: about 20 received Ad26.COV2.S at low or high dose, single or two shots; roughly five received placebo; per-sample allocation not given. Samples analyzed were those drawn on day 63 after the first vaccine or placebo injection. The sample in question was peripheral blood, obtained in a trial of Ad26.COV2.S vaccine versus placebo. All receptors derive from a person between 18 and 65 years old who received the Ad26.COV2.S COVID-19 vaccine or a placebo.

This clone was picked up one time. The chain recombines TRBV6-5 with TRBJ2-5; TRBD2 matches at 12 bases. Losses at the gene ends were 11 bases for V and 5 bases for J; bases not matched to a gene: 12. The CDR3 is 15 residues long. CDR1 and CDR2 (germline): MNHEY, SVGAGI. Here the CDR3 reads CAGAGGLAGGETQYF. In DNA form, the CDR3 reads TGTGCCGGGGCGGGAGGGCTAGCGGGGGGGGAGACCCAGTACTTC.

The rearrangement uses TRBV7-3 and TRBJ2-2; D might be TRBD2 (5 bases). Germline V gives CDR1 SGHTA, CDR2 FQGTGA. This CDR3 has 14 residues. Trimming left V 4 bases short and J 5 bases short, with 11 bases between. The CDR3 DNA sequence: TGTGCCAGCAGCTCGGGGTCACAGACCGGGGAGCTGTTTTTT. Translation: CASSSGSQTGELFF.

The chain employs TRBV7-9 and TRBJ2-1, with 10 nucleotides matching TRBD2. In germline, CDR1 is SEHNR, CDR2 FQNEAQ (reference sequence). V was clipped by 3 bases and J by 3 bases; unmatched bases: 2. The CDR3 runs 15 residues. The CDR3, as DNA: TGTGCCAGCAGCTTTAGCGGGAGGAACTACAATGAGCAGTTCTTC. Residues: CASSFSGRNYNEQFF.

V is TRBV6-2 or TRBV6-3 and J is TRBJ1-6, with D possibly being TRBD1 (6 bases). The V end lost 2 bases, the J end lost 9 bases, and 8 bases lay between the germline ends. This CDR3 spans 13 amino acids. Germline CDR1 MNHEY, CDR2 SVGEGT. The CDR3 nucleotides read TGTGCCAGCAGTTACCCAGGGGTTTCACCCCTCCACTTT. This translates into CASSYPGVSPLHF.

V gene TRBV11-3 combines with J gene TRBJ1-1; D gene unclear. Per the germline V gene, CDR1 is SGHNT and CDR2 is YENEEA. V shed 5 bases and J shed 1 base, with 8 bases lying between them. This CDR3 contains 13 residues. The CDR3 DNA follows: TGTGCCAGCAGCGTCCGGGAGAACACTGAAGCTTTCTTT. It is translated as CASSVRENTEAFF. The full variable domain, with the rest looked up from reference TRBV11-3 and TRBJ1-1, is EAGVVQSPRYKIIEKKQPVAFWCNPISGHNTLYWYLQNLGQGPELLIRYENEEAVDDSQLPKDRFSAERLKGVDSTLKIQPAELGDSAVYLCASSVRENTEAFFGQGTRLTVV.

The table lists this clone with a few counts. V gene TRBV11-2 combines with J gene TRBJ1-3, with 8 bases fitting TRBD1. The V gene end was trimmed by 6 bases and the J gene end by 3 bases; junction bases not matched to a gene: 7. The CDR3 length is 15 residues. Germline-derived CDR1 and CDR2 are SGHAT and FQNNGV. The CDR3 nucleotides read TGTGCCAGCAGTTTTAGTGGGACAGGTGGAAACACCATATATTTT. Its protein product is CASSFSGTGGNTIYF.

The chain carries TRBV19 and TRBJ2-1, with 13 bases lining up with TRBD2. Losses at the gene ends were 5 bases for V and 4 bases for J; bases not matched to a gene: 5. In germline, CDR1 is LNHDA, CDR2 SQIVND (reference sequence). This CDR3 is built from 16 residues. The CDR3, as DNA: TGTGCCAGTAGTGTCACTAGCGGGGGGGGATACAATGAGCAGTTCTTC. Amino acid sequence: CASSVTSGGGYNEQFF.

The rearrangement joins TRBV6-5 to TRBJ1-2; D may be TRBD1 (5 bases). The V end lost 8 bases, the J end lost 12 bases, and 22 bases lay between the germline ends. The CDR3 loop spans 13 amino acids. In germline, CDR1 is MNHEY, CDR2 SVGAGI. The CDR3 DNA is TGTGCCAGCTCAAGGGGTTCAGGGACCAACGACACCTTC. Protein product: CASSRGSGTNDTF.

The chain links TRBV5-1 to TRBJ2-1; a possible D gene is TRBD1 (7 bases). V gave up 5 bases and J gave up 6 bases, with 18 bases separating them. Germline CDR1 is SGHRS and CDR2 is YFSETQ. The CDR3 length is 15 residues. The CDR3: CASREGQGVLNEQFF. The CDR3 DNA follows: TGCGCCAGCAGGGAGGGGCAGGGGGTCCTCAATGAGCAGTTCTTC.

The V call is TRBV10-3, the J call TRBJ2-2; a possible D gene is TRBD1 (5 bases). The CDR3 contains 15 residues. Per the germline V gene, CDR1 is ENHRY and CDR2 is SYGVKD. V lost 4 bases and J lost 4, with 13 bases in between. Here the CDR3 reads CAISVGPDSTGELFF. DNA of the CDR3: TGTGCCATCAGTGTGGGGCCCGACAGCACCGGGGAGCTGTTTTTT.

This chain links TRBV2 with TRBJ1-3; D is undetermined. Per germline, CDR1 SNHLY and CDR2 FYNNEI. Trimming removed 7 bases at V and 0 bases at J, with 16 bases between. The CDR3 totals 16 residues. DNA of the CDR3: TGTGCCAGCACTCTGGAGGGCCGGAGCTCTGGAAACACCATATATTTT. Residues: CASTLEGRSSGNTIYF. The full variable domain, completed using reference TRBV2 and TRBJ1-3, is EPEVTQTPSHQVTQMGQEVILRCVPISNHLYFYWYRQILGQKVEFLVSFYNNEISEKSEIFDDQFSVERPDGSNFTLKIRSTKLEDSAMYFCASTLEGRSSGNTIYFGEGSWLTVV.

The chain uses TRBV7-9 and TRBJ2-7; a possible D gene is TRBD1 (5 bases). CDR3 length equals 13 residues. Between the trimmed V and J ends, which lost 8 bases and 2 bases, there was a span of 13 bases. The germline V gene has CDR1 SEHNR and CDR2 FQNEAQ (reference sequence). CDR3 nucleotides: TGTGCCAGCGAAGAAGACAGAACCTACGAGCAGTACTTC. Residues: CASEEDRTYEQYF.

The chain joins TRBV2 to TRBJ2-4; TRBD1 is a possible D gene (5 bases). This CDR3 spans 14 amino acids. Germline V gives CDR1 SNHLY, CDR2 FYNNEI. V was cut by 5 bases and J by 8 bases, with 16 bases left in between. DNA for the CDR3: TGTGCCAGCAGTACCAGGCAGGGTCGGGACATTCAGTACTTC. Translating gives CASSTRQGRDIQYF.

V gene TRBV29-1 combines with J gene TRBJ2-3; perhaps TRBD2 as D (5 bases). This CDR3 is 12 amino acids long. CDR1 and CDR2 from the germline V gene are SQVTM and ANQGSEA. V was pared by 3 bases and J by 4 bases, with 8 bases between. The CDR3: CSVEERADTQYF. The DNA for the CDR3 is TGCAGCGTTGAGGAGAGGGCAGATACGCAGTATTTT.

The V and J genes are TRBV5-4 and TRBJ2-7; D is unresolved. V was shortened by 0 bases and J by 1 base, with 11 bases between the two germline ends. This CDR3 has 15 amino acids. CDR1 and CDR2 (germline): SGHNT, YYREEE (reference sequence). The CDR3 protein is CASSLGPGQSYEQYF. The CDR3 DNA follows: TGTGCCAGCAGCTTGGGTCCGGGCCAGTCCTACGAGCAGTACTTC. Together with reference TRBV5-4 and TRBJ2-7, the CDR3 gives the full variable domain: ETGVTQSPTHLIKTRGQQVTLRCSSQSGHNTVSWYQQALGQGPQFIFQYYREEENGRGNFPPRFSGLQFPNYSSELNVNALELDDSALYLCASSLGPGQSYEQYFGPGTRLTVT.

The genes are TRBV30 and TRBJ2-5; D is unresolved. V dropped 0 bases and J dropped 3 bases, with 8 bases sitting between them. Germline CDR1 and CDR2: GTSNPN and SVGIG (reference sequence). The CDR3 sequence is 13 residues long. CDR3 DNA sequence: TGTGCCTGGAGTGTGAGACGTAAAGAGACCCAGTACTTC. Translated, it gives CAWSVRRKETQYF.

This sequence joins TRBV30 and TRBJ2-7; no definite D call. Per the germline V gene, CDR1 is GTSNPN and CDR2 is SVGIG (reference sequence). This CDR3 comprises 12 residues. V gave up 0 bases and J gave up 5 bases, with 8 bases separating them. The CDR3 region has the DNA TGTGCCTGGAGTGTAAGGCTGGACGAGCAGTACTTC. It is translated as CAWSVRLDEQYF. Looking up the rest from reference TRBV30 and TRBJ2-7 gives the full variable domain: SQTIHQWPATLVQPVGSPLSLECTVEGTSNPNLYWYRQAAGRGLQLLFYSVGIGQISSEVPQNLSASRPQDRQFILSSKKLLLSDSGFYLCAWSVRLDEQYFGPGTRLTVT.

The J gene is TRBJ2-5, the V gene TRBV4-2, with 10 bases lining up with TRBD2. The CDR3 length is 18 residues. The germline V gene has CDR1 LGHNA and CDR2 YNFKEQ. The V and J ends lost 0 bases and 2 bases, in that order; junction bases with no gene match: 9. Here the CDR3 DNA reads TGTGCCAGCAGCCAAGAGGGTTGGACTAGCGGCCAACAAGAGACCCAGTACTTC. Its protein is CASSQEGWTSGQQETQYF.

This chain joins TRBV30 and TRBJ2-3; tentative D call: TRBD1 (5 bases). The V end lost 4 bases, the J end lost 5 bases, and 19 bases lay between the germline ends. The CDR3 has 15 residues. The germline CDR1 and CDR2 sequences are GTSNPN and SVGIG (reference sequence). CDR3 protein: CAWIVPAAGLDTQYF. CDR3 in DNA: TGTGCCTGGATTGTACCAGCTGCAGGGCTAGATACGCAGTATTTT.

The rearrangement uses TRBV10-3 and TRBJ2-7; possible D gene TRBD2, 5 bases. Germline assignment: CDR1 ENHRY and CDR2 SYGVKD. Trimming cost V 3 bases and J 1 base, with 16 bases left between them. The CDR3 contains 16 residues. The CDR3 protein is CAISDRDHLKSYEQYF. CDR3 coding DNA: TGTGCCATCAGTGATCGGGATCACCTAAAATCCTACGAGCAGTACTTC.

The rearrangement joins TRBV6-5 to TRBJ1-1; D not certain. Trimming pared 0 bases from V and 4 bases from J, leaving 12 bases between. From germline, CDR1 is MNHEY and CDR2 SVGAGI. The CDR3 sequence is 15 residues long. CDR3 loop: CASSYSPQRSTEAFF. CDR3 DNA sequence: TGTGCCAGCAGTTACTCCCCCCAAAGGAGCACTGAAGCTTTCTTT.

V and J are TRBV5-5 and TRBJ1-2; maybe TRBD1 (5 bases). Germline V gene data show CDR1 as SGHKS and CDR2 as YYEKEE (reference sequence). V lost 2 bases and J 6 bases, leaving 8 bases between the germline ends. The CDR3 runs 12 residues. For the CDR3, the DNA is TGTGCCAGCAGCTTCCCAGGGAATGGCTACACCTTC. Its translation: CASSFPGNGYTF.

The genes are TRBV19 and TRBJ1-5; 8 bases map to TRBD1. The CDR3 is 18 amino acids. CDR1 is LNHDA, CDR2 SQIVND, per germline (reference sequence). V was clipped by 5 bases and J by 1 base; unmatched bases: 13. The CDR3: CASSPSRSTGDSNQPQHF. In DNA form, the CDR3 reads TGTGCCAGTAGTCCAAGCCGATCGACAGGGGACAGCAATCAGCCCCAGCATTTT.

This chain connects TRBV7-2 to TRBJ2-3; TRBD2 aligns across 12 bases. V lost 5 bases to trimming and J lost 5 bases; unmatched junction nucleotides: 8. The CDR3 is 16 residues long. Germline V gene lookup returns CDR1 SGHTA and CDR2 FQGNSA. This CDR3 is CASSPQRLAGEDTQYF. CDR3 DNA sequence: TGTGCCAGCAGCCCCCAGAGACTAGCGGGAGAAGATACGCAGTATTTT.

This chain uses TRBV10-3 with TRBJ1-5; tentative D call: TRBD1 (6 bases). Germline CDR1 and CDR2: ENHRY and SYGVKD. Trimming took off 8 bases at V and 4 bases at J, with 12 bases between the two ends. CDR3 length: 13 amino acids. The CDR3 DNA follows: TGTGCCATCTCGGCGGGGGCGAATCAGCCCCAGCATTTT. This gives the protein CAISAGANQPQHF.

The genes are TRBV21-1 and TRBJ1-1; the table's TRBD1 call for D was not verified on the DNA. TRBV21-1 corresponds to a pseudogene. The CDR3 spans 14 residues. The CDR3 DNA follows: TGTGCCAGGGGACAGGCCCCAGGGGGCACTGAAGCTTTCTTT. Protein product: CARGQAPGGTEAFF.